This TCR beta chain was recorded in a study of metastatic and nonmetastatic thyroid tumors. The entire patient cohort was treatment-naive prior to thyroid surgery. Ten or more counts support this clone. TCRdb re-called clones from the PCR reads using MiXCR. The sample shows around 17,000 clones, around 12% of them seen only once. The CDR3 is 15 residues long. Germline V gives CDR1 SEHNR, CDR2 FQNEAQ (reference sequence). Trimming cost V 2 bases and J 6 bases; bases outside gene matches: 5. The sample was tumor tissue. This sequence was found in a female donor with papillary thyroid cancer or a benign thyroid nodule (not recorded which). Some clones in this sample may be carry-over from other donors' samples. The rearrangement links TRBV7-9 to TRBJ1-1; 11 nucleotides align to TRBD1. The CDR3 coding sequence is TGTGCCAGCAGCTTAATCGGACAGGGGGCGCCTGAAGCTTTCTTT. Translating it yields CASSLIGQGAPEAFF.